Following are 17 T cell receptor beta chains from one sample sequenced in a study of blood T cell repertoires in COVID-19. The protocol was immunoSEQ multiplex PCR, while the TCRdb copy is restricted to in-frame clones and leaves out a portion. The repertoire consists of about 210,000 clones, with about 86% occurring once and the leading ten covering 3.5% to 4%. Specimen: PBMCs or T cells enriched from blood (not recorded which). These receptors all stem from a woman in her forties with acute COVID-19.

The chain carries TRBV27 and TRBJ2-7; weak D call: TRBD2 (5 bases). CDR1 MNHEY and CDR2 SMNVEV come from the germline V gene (reference sequence). Trimming cost V 3 bases and J 3 bases, with 15 bases left between them. This CDR3 region has 15 residues. Here the CDR3 DNA reads TGTGCCAGCAGTTTGAAGTTTGTCGGGAACTACGAGCAGTACTTC. Its translation: CASSLKFVGNYEQYF.

The rearrangement uses TRBV19 and TRBJ1-5, with TRBD1 identical over 8 bases. This CDR3 contains 16 residues. The ends lost 4 bases at V and 1 base at J; junction bases unmatched: 6. Germline V CDR1 and CDR2: LNHDA, SQIVND (reference sequence). CDR3 bases: TGTGCCAGTAGTAGCAGCAGGGGGCCCAGCAATCAGCCCCAGCATTTT. Protein: CASSSSRGPSNQPQHF.

The J gene is TRBJ2-1, the V gene TRBV11-3, with TRBD1 identical over 9 bases. This CDR3 has 16 residues. J was trimmed by 8 bases and V by 5 bases; bases with no gene match: 13. The germline CDR1 and CDR2 sequences are SGHNT and YENEEA. CDR3 in amino acids: CASSLVRDRVRDEQFF. CDR3 in DNA: TGTGCCAGCAGCCTCGTCCGGGACAGGGTTCGCGATGAGCAGTTCTTC. The variable domain in full, completed from reference TRBV11-3 and TRBJ2-1, reads EAGVVQSPRYKIIEKKQPVAFWCNPISGHNTLYWYLQNLGQGPELLIRYENEEAVDDSQLPKDRFSAERLKGVDSTLKIQPAELGDSAVYLCASSLVRDRVRDEQFFGPGTRLTVL.

The CDR3 here is CASSLVGGQGSYEQYF. The CDR3 DNA sequence: TGCGCCAGCAGCTTGGTGGGGGGGCAGGGATCCTACGAGCAGTACTTC. This chain links TRBV5-1 with TRBJ2-7; D is perhaps TRBD2 (7 bases). V was shortened by 0 bases and J by 1 base, with 14 bases between the two germline ends. This CDR3 is 16 amino acids long. Looked up from germline, CDR1 is SGHRS and CDR2 is YFSETQ.

This chain joins TRBV28 and TRBJ1-2; no clear D. Germline loops: CDR1 MDHEN, CDR2 SYDVKM. Trimming took off 6 bases at V and 5 bases at J, with 10 bases between the two ends. The length of the CDR3 is 12 residues. In DNA, the CDR3 is TGTGCCAGCAGCCTAGCCCTTTATGGCTACACCTTC. This encodes CASSLALYGYTF.

This clone was seen a few times. The V gene is TRBV19, the J gene TRBJ1-4; weak D call: TRBD1 (5 bases). CDR3 length: 13 residues. Trimming stripped 6 bases from V and 3 bases from J, with 8 bases between. Germline-derived CDR1 and CDR2 are LNHDA and SQIVND (reference sequence). The CDR3 reads CASRGGANEKLFF. CDR3 sequence (DNA): TGTGCCAGTAGGGGAGGGGCTAATGAAAAACTGTTTTTT.

The chain couples TRBV6-2 or TRBV6-3 to TRBJ2-7; D not certain. CDR1 and CDR2 (germline): MNHEY, SVGEGT. The CDR3 totals 11 residues. Trimming removed 5 bases from V and 5 bases from J, with 7 bases in between. The CDR3 DNA is TGTGCCAGCAGTATCACGGACGAGCAGTACTTC. Translation: CASSITDEQYF.

The chain recombines TRBV24-1 with TRBJ2-1; TRBD2 matches 7 bases. Germline V gene lookup returns CDR1 KGHDR and CDR2 SFDVKD. The CDR3 has 15 amino acids. The V and J ends lost 5 bases and 0 bases, in that order; junction bases with no gene match: 3. The CDR3 nucleotides are TGTGCCACCAGTGTTCGCGGGAGCTCCTACAATGAGCAGTTCTTC. It codes for CATSVRGSSYNEQFF.

CDR3 amino acids: CASSQIAGQGNSPLHF. The CDR3 bases are TGTGCCAGCAGTCAGATCGCCGGACAGGGTAATTCACCCCTCCACTTT. The chain is built from TRBV27 and TRBJ1-6; 8 positions agree with TRBD1. V lost 5 bases to trimming and J lost 6 bases; unmatched junction nucleotides: 9. Germline CDR1 and CDR2: MNHEY and SMNVEV (reference sequence). The CDR3 contains 16 residues.

There are a few counts of this clone. V is TRBV5-8 and J is TRBJ2-2; the match to TRBD2 covers 7 bases. Germline values: CDR1 SGHTS, CDR2 YDEGEE. The CDR3 length is 13 residues. V was pared by 4 bases and J by 9 bases, with 6 bases of the junction left unmatched. The CDR3 DNA reads as TGTGCCAGCAGCGGGGAGGGGAACCGGGAGCTGTTTTTT. This sequence encodes CASSGEGNRELFF.

The gene calls are TRBV11-2 and TRBJ2-7; 7 nucleotides match TRBD2. Trimming at V came to 7 bases and at J to 0 bases, leaving 21 bases not matched to a gene. The CDR3 totals 19 residues. Germline lookup yields CDR1 SGHAT and CDR2 FQNNGV. The CDR3 DNA sequence: TGTGCCAGCACCATAAACGGGATCGGGAGACTAGCAGCCTCCTACGAGCAGTACTTC. Translated: CASTINGIGRLAASYEQYF.

V gene TRBV5-1 combines with J gene TRBJ2-2, with D hard to call. Germline CDR1 reads SGHRS; CDR2 reads YFSETQ. The CDR3 is 16 amino acids. V was cut by 2 bases and J by 2 bases, with 13 bases left in between. DNA for the CDR3: TGCGCCAGCAGCTTACTCTTCGCATCCAACACCGGGGAGCTGTTTTTT. This codes for CASSLLFASNTGELFF.

V and J are TRBV19 and TRBJ2-1; 8 nucleotides align to TRBD1. Trimming took 5 bases from V and 4 from J; bases not matched to a gene: 7. Germline CDR1 reads LNHDA; CDR2 reads SQIVND (reference sequence). The CDR3 consists of 15 residues. The CDR3 here is CASSPLQGVYNEQFF. The CDR3 DNA sequence: TGTGCCAGTAGTCCACTACAGGGGGTTTACAATGAGCAGTTCTTC.

This chain links TRBV24-1 with TRBJ2-1; 8 bases are shared with TRBD1. In germline, CDR1 is KGHDR, CDR2 SFDVKD. The V gene end was trimmed by 4 bases and the J gene end by 7 bases; junction bases not matched to a gene: 8. The CDR3 contains 15 residues. CDR3 nucleotide sequence: TGTGCCACCAGTGACTCCAGGGGGCTGAGAAATGAGCAGTTCTTC. It translates to CATSDSRGLRNEQFF.

This chain joins TRBV4-3 and TRBJ2-7; D may be TRBD2 (6 bases). CDR1 and CDR2 from the germline V gene are LGHNA and YSLEER. Trimming took 0 bases from V and 0 from J, leaving 15 bases between them. This CDR3 is 17 amino acids long. The CDR3 loop is CASSQDILAGPSYEQYF. The CDR3 coding sequence is TGCGCCAGCAGCCAAGATATTTTGGCGGGGCCCTCCTACGAGCAGTACTTC.

This chain uses TRBV5-1 with TRBJ2-1; D is possibly TRBD2 (7 bases). This CDR3 is 14 amino acids long. Trimming cost V 0 bases and J 12 bases, with 16 bases left between them. Germline V gene sequence: CDR1 SGHRS, CDR2 YFSETQ. For the CDR3, the DNA is TGCGCCAGCAGCTTGGTAACGGGGGCGGGAGTGCAGTTCTTC. Translated: CASSLVTGAGVQFF. Combining the CDR3 with reference TRBV5-1 and TRBJ2-1 gives the whole variable domain KAGVTQTPRYLIKTRGQQVTLSCSPISGHRSVSWYQQTPGQGLQFLFEYFSETQRNKGNFPGRFSGRQFSNSRSEMNVSTLELGDSALYLCASSLVTGAGVQFFGPGTRLTVL.

V gene TRBV7-8 combines with J gene TRBJ2-7; D remains unclear. V lost 0 bases and J lost 7, with 4 bases in between. The length of the CDR3 is 11 residues. The germline CDR1 and CDR2 sequences are SGHVS and FQNEAQ. CDR3 DNA: TGTGCCAGCAGCTTAGCGAGGGAGCAGTACTTC. Translated, it gives CASSLAREQYF.